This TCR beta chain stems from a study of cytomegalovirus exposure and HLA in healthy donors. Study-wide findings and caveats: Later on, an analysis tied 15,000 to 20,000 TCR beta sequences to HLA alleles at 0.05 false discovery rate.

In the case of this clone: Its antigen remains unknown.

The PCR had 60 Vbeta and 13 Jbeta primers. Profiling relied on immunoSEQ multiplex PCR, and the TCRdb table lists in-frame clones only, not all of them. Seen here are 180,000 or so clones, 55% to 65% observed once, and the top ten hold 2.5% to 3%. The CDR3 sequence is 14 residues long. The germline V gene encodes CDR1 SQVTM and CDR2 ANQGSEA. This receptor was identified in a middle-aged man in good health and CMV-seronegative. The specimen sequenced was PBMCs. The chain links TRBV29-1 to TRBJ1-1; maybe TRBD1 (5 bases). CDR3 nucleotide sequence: TGCAGTGGAATGCGACAGTCAATGAACACTGAAGCTTTCTTT. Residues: CSGMRQSMNTEAFF.